This entry lists 4 T cell receptor beta chains sequenced from one sample in a study of T cells expressing NK-cell markers. TCRdb re-called the 5' RACE reads; one entry per CDR3 protein, DNA not given. The sample includes about 380,000 distinct CDR3 sequences. Sample: blood T cells: a sorted CD56 or NKG2C T cell subset, CD4+ or CD8+ T cells, or bulk PBMC T cells (not recorded which). These receptors came from a man aged 18-69 years in good health.

The rearrangement joins TRBV7-3 to TRBJ2-5; TCRdb returns TRBD1, unconfirmable since there is no DNA. There are 16 residues in the CDR3. Germline CDR1 reads SGHTA; CDR2 reads FQGTGA. CDR3 in amino acids: CASSLKVGGQGETQYF.

This chain connects TRBV7-9 to TRBJ2-5. Germline values: CDR1 SEHNR, CDR2 FQNEAQ (reference sequence). This CDR3 region has 13 residues. CDR3 sequence reads: CASSLSLTETQYF.

The genes are TRBV5-5 and TRBJ1-5; TCRdb reports TRBD1, a call that lacks DNA to check it against. The CDR3 is 15 amino acids. Germline assignment: CDR1 SGHKS and CDR2 YYEKEE (reference sequence). The CDR3 sequence is CASSPGVSDYQPQHF. The full variable domain, rest sourced from reference TRBV5-5 and TRBJ1-5, is DAGVTQSPTHLIKTRGQQVTLRCSPISGHKSVSWYQQVLGQGPQFIFQYYEKEERGRGNFPDRFSARQFPNYSSELNVNALLLGDSALYLCASSPGVSDYQPQHFGDGTRLSIL.

The chain is built from TRBV20-1 and TRBJ2-7; absent DNA, TCRdb's TRBD1 call cannot be checked. The CDR3 length is 16 residues. CDR1 is DFQATT and CDR2 is SNEGSKA in the germline V gene (reference sequence). CDR3 loop: CSARDSRQGKFYEQYF.